Listed below are T cell receptor beta chains from one sample, sequenced in a study of blood T cell repertoires in COVID-19. Libraries were prepared by immunoSEQ multiplex PCR; TCRdb keeps only in-frame clonotypes and omits some of them. The repertoire holds roughly 160,000 clones, with around 86% as singletons. The sequencing sample was made of peripheral blood. These receptors came from a man in his sixties with COVID-19, enrolled during active disease. CDR3s include the opening cysteine and the closing phenylalanine or tryptophan. Fields, in order: CDR3 length, J gene, D gene, clone size, V gene, CDR3 DNA, CDR3 protein. The D gene is left open where the match is weak. Rows give clone size only sometimes, using once, few, many, or a class for an expanded clone.

CDR3 length: 14
J gene: TRBJ1-5
D gene: TRBD1
clone size: NA
V gene: TRBV19
CDR3 DNA: TGTGCCAGTGGACAGGGCTATAGCAATCAGCCCCAGCATTTT
CDR3 protein: CASGQGYSNQPQHF

CDR3 length: 14
J gene: TRBJ2-5
D gene: NA
clone size: NA
V gene: TRBV27
CDR3 DNA: TGTGCCAGCAGTAAATGGGGGCAGAAAGAGACCCAGTACTTC
CDR3 protein: CASSKWGQKETQYF

CDR3 length: 15
J gene: TRBJ2-7
D gene: NA
clone size: NA
V gene: TRBV24-1
CDR3 DNA: TGTGCCACCAGTGACACGACTAGTATGAGGAACGAGCAGTACTTC
CDR3 protein: CATSDTTSMRNEQYF

CDR3 length: 14
J gene: TRBJ1-5
D gene: NA
clone size: NA
V gene: TRBV19
CDR3 DNA: TGTGCCAGTACTTCGACGGGGAGCAATCAGCCCCAGCATTTT
CDR3 protein: CASTSTGSNQPQHF

CDR3 length: 13
J gene: TRBJ1-2
D gene: TRBD1
clone size: few
V gene: TRBV6-5
CDR3 DNA: TGTGCCAGCAGCCAGGGGGAAGTTGGCGGCTACACCTTC
CDR3 protein: CASSQGEVGGYTF

CDR3 length: 13
J gene: TRBJ1-5
D gene: NA
clone size: NA
V gene: TRBV19
CDR3 DNA: TGTGCCAGTAGTGCCGACATCAATCAGCCCCAGCATTTT
CDR3 protein: CASSADINQPQHF

CDR3 length: 11
J gene: TRBJ1-2
D gene: NA
clone size: NA
V gene: TRBV20-1
CDR3 DNA: TGCAGTGCTAGAGATCCAAGCGGCTACACCTTC
CDR3 protein: CSARDPSGYTF

CDR3 length: 16
J gene: TRBJ1-1
D gene: TRBD1
clone size: NA
V gene: TRBV12-5
CDR3 DNA: TGTGCTAGTGGTTTGTCAGTGGGACAGGGTGTAGGTGAAGCTTTCTTT
CDR3 protein: CASGLSVGQGVGEAFF

CDR3 length: 15
J gene: TRBJ1-2
D gene: NA
clone size: NA
V gene: TRBV7-2
CDR3 DNA: TGTGCCAGCAGCTTTGGGGCGGATCCTAACTATGGCTACACCTTC
CDR3 protein: CASSFGADPNYGYTF

CDR3 length: 13
J gene: TRBJ1-4
D gene: NA
clone size: NA
V gene: TRBV27
CDR3 DNA: TGTGCCAGCAGTTTGCAGTGGAGTGAAAAACTGTTTTTT
CDR3 protein: CASSLQWSEKLFF

CDR3 length: 14
J gene: TRBJ2-5
D gene: TRBD2
clone size: once
V gene: TRBV29-1
CDR3 DNA: TGCAGCGCTGGGACTAGCGGGAGGGAAGAGACCCAGTACTTC
CDR3 protein: CSAGTSGREETQYF

CDR3 length: 15
J gene: TRBJ1-6
D gene: TRBD1
clone size: NA
V gene: TRBV10-1
CDR3 DNA: TGCGCCAGTAACCTCGGGACAGTTGATAATTCACCCCTCCACTTT
CDR3 protein: CASNLGTVDNSPLHF

CDR3 length: 14
J gene: TRBJ2-3
D gene: NA
clone size: NA
V gene: TRBV5-8
CDR3 DNA: TGTGCCAGCAGCCCGTCGCCTACCACAGATACGCAGTATTTT
CDR3 protein: CASSPSPTTDTQYF

CDR3 length: 13
J gene: TRBJ2-7
D gene: TRBD2
clone size: NA
V gene: TRBV2
CDR3 DNA: TGTGCCAGCAGACTAGCGGGTTCCTACGAGCAGTACTTC
CDR3 protein: CASRLAGSYEQYF

CDR3 length: 13
J gene: TRBJ2-5
D gene: NA
clone size: NA
V gene: TRBV7-8
CDR3 DNA: TGTGCCAGCAGCTCCGCGGGGCGGGAGACCCAGTACTTC
CDR3 protein: CASSSAGRETQYF

CDR3 length: 19
J gene: TRBJ1-1
D gene: TRBD1
clone size: NA
V gene: TRBV29-1
CDR3 DNA: TGCAGCGTTGAAGCCCCGCGCTCTATACCGGGACAGATGAACACTGAAGCTTTCTTT
CDR3 protein: CSVEAPRSIPGQMNTEAFF

CDR3 length: 13
J gene: TRBJ2-7
D gene: NA
clone size: NA
V gene: TRBV10-3
CDR3 DNA: TGTGCCACGGGGTCGGGGTCGGCCTACGAGCAGTACTTC
CDR3 protein: CATGSGSAYEQYF

CDR3 length: 13
J gene: TRBJ1-1
D gene: TRBD1
clone size: NA
V gene: TRBV10-3
CDR3 DNA: TGTGCCAGCCACCGACAGGGTGACGCTGAAGCTTTCTTT
CDR3 protein: CASHRQGDAEAFF

CDR3 length: 13
J gene: TRBJ2-3
D gene: NA
clone size: NA
V gene: TRBV19
CDR3 DNA: TGTGCCAGTAGTACCAAGAGGCGCGATACGCAGTATTTT
CDR3 protein: CASSTKRRDTQYF

CDR3 length: 16
J gene: TRBJ2-2
D gene: TRBD2
clone size: NA
V gene: TRBV5-5
CDR3 DNA: TGTGCCAGCAGCTTGGTCGCTAGCGGAAACACCGGGGAGCTGTTTTTT
CDR3 protein: CASSLVASGNTGELFF

CDR3 length: 14
J gene: TRBJ1-1
D gene: NA
clone size: NA
V gene: TRBV6-2/TRBV6-3
CDR3 DNA: TGTGCCAGCAGTTACTCGGGAGCTAACACTGAAGCTTTCTTT
CDR3 protein: CASSYSGANTEAFF

CDR3 length: 11
J gene: TRBJ1-2
D gene: NA
clone size: NA
V gene: TRBV30
CDR3 DNA: TGTGCCTGGGCTAGGGGGTCTGGCTACACCTTC
CDR3 protein: CAWARGSGYTF

CDR3 length: 15
J gene: TRBJ2-1
D gene: TRBD1
clone size: NA
V gene: TRBV29-1
CDR3 DNA: TGCAGCGGCCGGGACAGGCAAAGCTCCTACAATGAGCAGTTCTTC
CDR3 protein: CSGRDRQSSYNEQFF

CDR3 length: 16
J gene: TRBJ2-6
D gene: NA
clone size: NA
V gene: TRBV19
CDR3 DNA: TGTGCCAGTAGTATAGTGGGGGGCTCTGGGGCCAACGTCCTGACTTTC
CDR3 protein: CASSIVGGSGANVLTF

CDR3 length: 14
J gene: TRBJ2-2
D gene: NA
clone size: NA
V gene: TRBV4-3
CDR3 DNA: TGCGCCAGCAGCCAAGGGAGGGTACCCGGGGAGCTGTTTTTT
CDR3 protein: CASSQGRVPGELFF

CDR3 length: 15
J gene: TRBJ2-3
D gene: TRBD2
clone size: NA
V gene: TRBV5-4
CDR3 DNA: TGTGCCAGCACCGACAAGCGGGAGGGCCAAGATACGCAGTATTTT
CDR3 protein: CASTDKREGQDTQYF

CDR3 length: 16
J gene: TRBJ1-4
D gene: NA
clone size: NA
V gene: TRBV4-2
CDR3 DNA: TGTGCCAGCAGCCAAGATTTACGGTCGGGGGGTGAAAAACTGTTTTTT
CDR3 protein: CASSQDLRSGGEKLFF

CDR3 length: 14
J gene: TRBJ1-5
D gene: NA
clone size: NA
V gene: TRBV18
CDR3 DNA: TGTGCCAGCTCACCACTCGAGGGTTTGGAGCCCCAGCATTTT
CDR3 protein: CASSPLEGLEPQHF

CDR3 length: 12
J gene: TRBJ1-6
D gene: TRBD1
clone size: NA
V gene: TRBV10-3
CDR3 DNA: TGTGCCATCAGAGGGACAGGGGAAGACCTCCACTTT
CDR3 protein: CAIRGTGEDLHF

CDR3 length: 15
J gene: TRBJ2-3
D gene: TRBD1
clone size: NA
V gene: TRBV4-3
CDR3 DNA: TGCGCCAGCAGCCAAGGGGGACAGCCGCCAGATACGCAGTATTTT
CDR3 protein: CASSQGGQPPDTQYF

CDR3 length: 11
J gene: TRBJ1-2
D gene: NA
clone size: NA
V gene: TRBV19
CDR3 DNA: TGTGCCAGTAGTATAGGCGTTGGCTACACCTTC
CDR3 protein: CASSIGVGYTF

CDR3 length: 14
J gene: TRBJ2-6
D gene: NA
clone size: once
V gene: TRBV25-1
CDR3 DNA: TGTGCCAGCAGTCTCACAGCTGGGGCCAACGTCCTGACTTTC
CDR3 protein: CASSLTAGANVLTF

CDR3 length: 15
J gene: TRBJ2-7
D gene: TRBD1
clone size: NA
V gene: TRBV7-3
CDR3 DNA: TGTGCCAGCAGTCCCACCCGACAGGGTTTCCACGAGCAGTACTTC
CDR3 protein: CASSPTRQGFHEQYF

CDR3 length: 15
J gene: TRBJ1-4
D gene: TRBD1
clone size: NA
V gene: TRBV6-5
CDR3 DNA: TGTGCCAGCAGTTACACGACAGGGACCAATGAAAAACTGTTTTTT
CDR3 protein: CASSYTTGTNEKLFF

CDR3 length: 15
J gene: TRBJ2-1
D gene: TRBD2
clone size: NA
V gene: TRBV5-1
CDR3 DNA: TGCGCCAGCAGCCGCTGGCCAGCGGGGGACAATGAGCAGTTCTTC
CDR3 protein: CASSRWPAGDNEQFF

CDR3 length: 12
J gene: TRBJ2-3
D gene: NA
clone size: NA
V gene: TRBV11-3
CDR3 DNA: TGTGCCAGCAGCATTAAGCCTGAAACGCAGTATTTT
CDR3 protein: CASSIKPETQYF

CDR3 length: 13
J gene: TRBJ2-3
D gene: NA
clone size: NA
V gene: TRBV11-3
CDR3 DNA: TGTGCCAGCAGCTTAAGCAGCACAGATACGCAGTATTTT
CDR3 protein: CASSLSSTDTQYF

CDR3 length: 16
J gene: TRBJ1-4
D gene: NA
clone size: NA
V gene: TRBV4-2
CDR3 DNA: TGTGCCAGCAGCCAATATCAGGACAGCGTAGACGAAAAACTGTTTTTT
CDR3 protein: CASSQYQDSVDEKLFF

CDR3 length: 14
J gene: TRBJ2-5
D gene: NA
clone size: once
V gene: TRBV11-2
CDR3 DNA: TGTGCCAGCAGCCACCGGCGGGGTGGAGAGACCCAGTACTTC
CDR3 protein: CASSHRRGGETQYF

CDR3 length: 15
J gene: TRBJ1-2
D gene: NA
clone size: few
V gene: TRBV2
CDR3 DNA: TGTGCCAGCAGTGAAAGTGGGCCCGCCCCCTTCGGCTACACCTTC
CDR3 protein: CASSESGPAPFGYTF

CDR3 length: 14
J gene: TRBJ1-3
D gene: NA
clone size: few
V gene: TRBV14
CDR3 DNA: TGTGCCAGCAGCCAAGATAGAGGTTCGGGCACCATATATTTT
CDR3 protein: CASSQDRGSGTIYF

CDR3 length: 15
J gene: TRBJ2-2
D gene: NA
clone size: NA
V gene: TRBV5-6
CDR3 DNA: TGTGCCAGCAGCCCCCTGGCGGCGAACACCGGGGAGCTGTTTTTT
CDR3 protein: CASSPLAANTGELFF

CDR3 length: 16
J gene: TRBJ2-4
D gene: NA
clone size: NA
V gene: TRBV11-3
CDR3 DNA: TGTGCCAGCAGCCAAGAGGAGGGAAGACAAAAAAACATTCAGTACTTC
CDR3 protein: CASSQEEGRQKNIQYF

CDR3 length: 13
J gene: TRBJ1-1
D gene: NA
clone size: NA
V gene: TRBV7-2
CDR3 DNA: TGTGCCAGCAGTCCCTACTTGAACACTGAAGCTTTCTTT
CDR3 protein: CASSPYLNTEAFF

CDR3 length: 14
J gene: TRBJ1-2
D gene: NA
clone size: NA
V gene: TRBV24-1
CDR3 DNA: TGTGCCACCAGTGATTCAGGACACGTCTATGGCTACACCTTC
CDR3 protein: CATSDSGHVYGYTF

CDR3 length: 14
J gene: TRBJ2-5
D gene: NA
clone size: NA
V gene: TRBV7-2
CDR3 DNA: TGTGCCAGCAGCTCGACAGTAACTGAAGAGACCCAGTACTTC
CDR3 protein: CASSSTVTEETQYF

CDR3 length: 13
J gene: TRBJ1-1
D gene: NA
clone size: NA
V gene: TRBV29-1
CDR3 DNA: TGCAGCGTTGACAAGGGGGGGGACACTGAAGCTTTCTTT
CDR3 protein: CSVDKGGDTEAFF

CDR3 length: 14
J gene: TRBJ1-2
D gene: TRBD1
clone size: NA
V gene: TRBV7-9
CDR3 DNA: TGTGCCAGCAACGACATAACAGGGGGCTATGGCTACACCTTC
CDR3 protein: CASNDITGGYGYTF

CDR3 length: 14
J gene: TRBJ1-6
D gene: NA
clone size: NA
V gene: TRBV2
CDR3 DNA: TGTGCCAGCAGACAGGTCCGCGGGGATTCACCCCTCCACTTT
CDR3 protein: CASRQVRGDSPLHF

CDR3 length: 14
J gene: TRBJ2-7
D gene: NA
clone size: NA
V gene: TRBV2
CDR3 DNA: TGTGCCAGCAAAAATAGCGGCAGCTCCTACGAGCAGTACTTC
CDR3 protein: CASKNSGSSYEQYF

CDR3 length: 15
J gene: TRBJ2-2
D gene: TRBD1
clone size: NA
V gene: TRBV3-1/TRBV3-2
CDR3 DNA: TGTGCCAGCAGCCACGGGACAGGGGCGACCGGGGAGCTGTTTTTT
CDR3 protein: CASSHGTGATGELFF

CDR3 length: 15
J gene: TRBJ2-7
D gene: TRBD2
clone size: NA
V gene: TRBV5-1
CDR3 DNA: TGCGCCAGCAGCTTGCTCACTAGCGGACTCTACGAGCAGTACTTC
CDR3 protein: CASSLLTSGLYEQYF